Here is one T cell receptor beta chain with its context. Authors' processing steps: Counts of nucleated cells, estimated from reference gene primer amplification, were obtained. The data were produced by immunoSEQ multiplex PCR, yet TCRdb's version contains in-frame clones alone and is incomplete. Clone size and V and J calls were adopted from that table, with D and trimming inferred from the DNA. The table has 210,000 or so clones, roughly 90% seen once; the top ten hold 1.9%. The sample is drawn from a study of blood T cell repertoires in COVID-19. Germline V gene sequence: CDR1 SGHVS, CDR2 FQNEAQ. Trimming removed 5 bases at V and 4 bases at J, with 15 bases between. The CDR3 totals 15 residues.

The V and J genes are TRBV7-8 and TRBJ1-5; the D is unclear. Sequencing input: peripheral blood. The source is a middle-aged man with active or convalescent COVID-19. CDR3 sequence (DNA): TGTGCCAGCAGCCCCCTCGGTGGAGGGAATCAGCCCCAGCATTTT. This translates into CASSPLGGGNQPQHF.